The sequence of this T cell receptor (beta chain) was determined in a study of shared clonotypes between healthy human individuals. The CDR3 is 11 amino acids. Germline V lookup: CDR1 MNHEY, CDR2 SVGAGI. The V and J ends lost 2 bases and 3 bases respectively, with 2 bases between them. Each replicate PCR on the sorted subsets used 200 ng DNA (around 30,000 T cell genomes). Method: immunoSEQ multiplex PCR; TCRdb's copy keeps in-frame clones and lacks some. The repertoire holds some 2,000,000 clones, with 85% to 95% as singletons. The sequenced sample consisted of naive CD4+ T cells sorted from blood. Subset described: CD45RA+ positively selected. The rearrangement links TRBV6-5 to TRBJ2-7; no reliable D call. The clonotype comes from a man between 18 and 35 years old in good health. The CDR3 loop reads CASSYDYEQYF. CDR3 nucleotides: TGTGCCAGCAGTTACGACTACGAGCAGTACTTC.